Shown below are 28 T cell receptor beta chains from a single sample sequenced in a study of T cell repertoires in cytomegalovirus infection. These TCRs are of unknown antigen specificity. TCRdb passed the reads through MiXCR, listing each CDR3 protein once. In the table there are around 750,000 distinct CDR3 sequences, 30% to 35% of which are singletons. Here the sequenced sample was cultured CD8+ T cells from PBMCs, taken from culture after CMV antigen stimulation. These receptors originate from a human donor in good health (CMV status not recorded). Some clones in this sample may be carry-over from other donors' samples.

This clonotype was picked up many times. The gene calls are TRBV7-3 and TRBJ1-1; possibly TRBD1 for D (6 bases). There are 17 residues in the CDR3. V lost 1 base, J lost 2 bases, and 17 bases lay in between. Germline loops: CDR1 SGHTA, CDR2 FQGTGA. The CDR3 DNA reads as TGTGCCAGCAGCTTAAGATCAGAGGGGGAGGGAAACACTGAAGCTTTCTTT. Amino acid sequence: CASSLRSEGEGNTEAFF.

This clonotype was recorded at least ten times. The CDR3 sequence: CASSSTGNYGYTF. The CDR3, as DNA: TGTGCCAGCAGCTCGACAGGGAACTATGGCTACACCTTC. V gene TRBV27 combines with J gene TRBJ1-2, with 7 bases aligning to TRBD1. The germline V gene encodes CDR1 MNHEY and CDR2 SMNVEV (reference sequence). V shed 6 bases and J 2 bases; nucleotides not matched to a gene: 3. The CDR3 totals 13 residues.

The chain recombines TRBV7-6 with TRBJ2-5; either TRBD1 or TRBD2 may fit D (7 bases each). Germline V CDR1 and CDR2: SGHVS, FNYEAQ. The CDR3 extends over 13 amino acids. The V end was cut by 4 bases, the J end by 14 bases, with 20 bases between. The CDR3, as DNA: TGTGCCAGCAGCTCTTCCGGGCCCAGGGGGGGATACTTC. Amino acid sequence: CASSSSGPRGGYF.

The rearrangement uses TRBV12-3 or TRBV12-4 and TRBJ2-3, with 14 bases identical to TRBD2. V dropped 4 bases and J dropped 4; count of bases not matched to a gene: 4. The CDR3 contains 16 residues. CDR3 nucleotides: TGTGCCAGCAGTTCCGGGACTAGCGGGGGCTCAGATACGCAGTATTTT. Translated: CASSSGTSGGSDTQYF.

This rearrangement joins TRBV12-3 or TRBV12-4 to TRBJ1-5, with D unresolved. CDR3 size: 16 residues. V was shortened by 6 bases and J by 6 bases, with 21 bases between the two germline ends. The DNA of the CDR3 is TGTGCCAGCAGCGCCGAGTGGGGTTCACCTAGTCAGCCCCAGCATTTT. Translating gives CASSAEWGSPSQPQHF.

The chain recombines TRBV11-2 with TRBJ2-2; D perhaps matches TRBD1 (5 bases). CDR3 length: 14 residues. CDR1 and CDR2 (germline): SGHAT, FQNNGV. With 3 bases removed from V and 5 bases from J, the gap between germline ends came to 10 bases. The CDR3: CASSFGQGTGELFF. In DNA, the CDR3 is TGTGCCAGCAGCTTCGGGCAGGGTACCGGGGAGCTGTTTTTT. Complete variable domain (other parts from reference TRBV11-2 and TRBJ2-2): EAGVAQSPRYKIIEKRQSVAFWCNPISGHATLYWYQQILGQGPKLLIQFQNNGVVDDSQLPKDRFSAERLKGVDSTLKIQPAKLEDSAVYLCASSFGQGTGELFFGEGSRLTVL.

The V call is TRBV5-1, the J call TRBJ1-6; TRBD1 matches at 8 bases. V was clipped by 4 bases and J by 3 bases; unmatched bases: 9. This CDR3 has 17 residues. Germline V gene sequence: CDR1 SGHRS, CDR2 YFSETQ. CDR3 residues: CASSVRDRLYYNSPLHF. The CDR3, as DNA: TGCGCCAGCAGCGTGAGGGACAGGCTGTACTATAATTCACCCCTCCACTTT.

In regard to this clonotype: The junction does not match germline at one end; this may be a read error. The V and J genes are TRBV7-6 and TRBJ1-5; D possibly corresponds to TRBD1 (5 bases). Germline loops: CDR1 SGHVS, CDR2 FNYEAQ. The CDR3 contains 13 residues. The CDR3 here is CASSDSHHHPQHF. CDR3 sequence (DNA): TGTGCCAGCAGTGACAGCCACCATCATCCCCAGCATTTT.

This clonotype was observed a few times. This rearrangement joins TRBV2 to TRBJ2-2; 8 bases are a match to TRBD2. V was clipped by 7 bases and J by 4 bases; unmatched bases: 14. Germline V gene lookup returns CDR1 SNHLY and CDR2 FYNNEI. The CDR3 consists of 17 residues. The CDR3 spells CASIAPGGPRGTGELFF. Written as DNA, the CDR3 is TGTGCCAGCATCGCCCCGGGGGGGCCCCGAGGCACCGGGGAGCTGTTTTTT.

This rearrangement joins TRBV27 to TRBJ1-2; D might be TRBD1 (6 bases). V was clipped by 0 bases and J by 4 bases, with 15 bases between them. The CDR3 is 16 residues long. CDR1 and CDR2 from the germline V gene are MNHEY and SMNVEV (reference sequence). This CDR3 is CASSLSGGHLIYGYTF. CDR3 in DNA: TGTGCCAGCAGTTTATCCGGGGGCCATTTAATCTATGGCTACACCTTC.

This clonotype has only a few counts. The rearrangement uses TRBV6-1 and TRBJ1-1; weak D call: TRBD1 (6 bases). Between the trimmed V and J ends, which lost 6 bases and 5 bases, there was a span of 10 bases. Germline V gene data show CDR1 as MNHNS and CDR2 as SASEGT. CDR3 size: 12 residues. CDR3 residues: CASRSQGTEAFF. CDR3 DNA: TGTGCCAGCAGATCACAGGGAACTGAAGCTTTCTTT.

The rearrangement uses TRBV5-6 and TRBJ2-1, with 8 bases identical to TRBD2. The CDR3 length is 15 residues. The ends lost 0 bases at V and 8 bases at J; junction bases unmatched: 7. Per germline, CDR1 SGHDT and CDR2 YYEEEE. In DNA, the CDR3 is TGTGCCAGCAGCTTGGATGGGACTAGGGGTGATGAGCAGTTCTTC. Its translation: CASSLDGTRGDEQFF.

In its sample, this clonotype was seen many times. This sequence joins TRBV7-2 and TRBJ2-7; D uncertain. Germline CDR1 and CDR2: SGHTA and FQGNSA. V gave up 2 bases and J gave up 2 bases, with 7 bases separating them. This CDR3 has 13 amino acids. The CDR3 region is CASSLNWAYEQYV. As DNA, the CDR3 is TGTGCCAGCAGCTTAAATTGGGCCTACGAGCAGTACGTC.

This clonotype occurred many times. J is TRBJ1-6 and V is TRBV12-3 or TRBV12-4, with D uncertain. The V gene lost 5 bases and the J gene lost 7 bases, with 15 bases spanning the gap. This CDR3 has 15 residues. The CDR3 coding sequence is TGTGCCAGCAGTCTCCCCGACCGCCCGAATTCACCCCTCCACTTT. It specifies CASSLPDRPNSPLHF.

This clonotype was detected a few times. CDR3 protein: CASSSLPVATNEKLFF. Written as DNA, the CDR3 is TGTGCCAGCAGTTCCTTGCCGGTCGCAACTAATGAAAAACTGTTTTTT. This chain connects TRBV27 to TRBJ1-4; no reliable D call. V was pared by 4 bases and J by 0 bases, with 12 bases between. The CDR3 is made up of 16 amino acids. CDR1 MNHEY and CDR2 SMNVEV come from the germline V gene (reference sequence).

The chain couples TRBV5-1 to TRBJ2-2; TRBD1 aligns across 8 bases. Germline V CDR1 and CDR2: SGHRS, YFSETQ. The CDR3 covers 14 residues. The V and J ends lost 4 bases and 5 bases, in that order; junction bases with no gene match: 4. The CDR3 spells CASSLGQETGELFF. The DNA of the CDR3 is TGCGCCAGCAGCCTGGGACAGGAAACCGGGGAGCTGTTTTTT.

For this clonotype: This could be a read error, since a much larger clone is one nucleotide away. The chain uses TRBV7-2 and TRBJ2-2; unclear D gene. The CDR3 runs to 13 residues. From germline, CDR1 is SGHTA and CDR2 FQGNSA. CDR3 nucleotide sequence: TGTGACAGCAGCTTAGGGTTCACCGGGGAGCTGTTTTTT. Protein: CDSSLGFTGELFF.

The chain combines TRBV5-6 with TRBJ2-5, with TRBD2 matching over 9 bases. After removal of 1 base from V and 2 bases from J, the junction contained 6 bases not matched to a gene. CDR1 and CDR2 from the germline V gene are SGHDT and YYEEEE. The CDR3 is made up of 16 amino acids. The CDR3 nucleotides are TGTGCCAGCAGCTTGATGCTAGCGGGGAAACAAGAGACCCAGTACTTC. Translation: CASSLMLAGKQETQYF.

The sample holds a few counts of this clonotype. The chain uses TRBV15 and TRBJ2-5, with TRBD2 matching 14 bases. There are 14 residues in the CDR3. The V segment lost 9 bases and the J segment 5 bases; nucleotides outside the gene matches: 5. Germline V gene lookup returns CDR1 LNHNV and CDR2 YYDKDF (reference sequence). The CDR3 DNA reads as TGTGCCACAAGACTAGCGGGGGGGCTCGAGACCCAGTACTTC. It is translated as CATRLAGGLETQYF. The variable domain in full, completed from reference TRBV15 and TRBJ2-5, reads DAMVIQNPRYQVTQFGKPVTLSCSQTLNHNVMYWYQQKSSQAPKLLFHYYDKDFNNEADTPDNFQSRRPNTSFCFLDIRSPGLGDTAMYLCATRLAGGLETQYFGPGTRLLVL.

CDR3 sequence: CASSPPGQVWNEQFF. In DNA form, the CDR3 reads TGTGCCAGTAGTCCCCCCGGACAGGTCTGGAATGAGCAGTTCTTC. The gene calls are TRBV19 and TRBJ2-1, with 7 bases identical to TRBD1. Losses at the gene ends were 5 bases for V and 7 bases for J; bases not matched to a gene: 11. Germline values: CDR1 LNHDA, CDR2 SQIVND (reference sequence). This CDR3 contains 15 residues.

This clonotype came up a few times. The junction departs from the called germline gene at one end, perhaps through a read error. The rearrangement uses TRBV12-3 or TRBV12-4 and TRBJ2-7, with D maybe TRBD2 (6 bases). The CDR3 runs to 15 residues. This chain's CDR3 is CASSLRTNPTVEQYF. CDR3 nucleotides: TGTGCCAGTAGTTTACGGACTAACCCTACTGTGGAGCAGTACTTC.

This sequence joins TRBV27 and TRBJ2-4; D unclear. The V and J ends lost 0 bases and 0 bases respectively, with 9 bases between them. Per the germline V gene, CDR1 is MNHEY and CDR2 is SMNVEV (reference sequence). The CDR3 runs 16 residues. For the CDR3, the DNA is TGTGCCAGCAGTTTATCGGGCCGAATAGCCAAAAACATTCAGTACTTC. Its translation: CASSLSGRIAKNIQYF.

The chain carries TRBV4-2 and TRBJ2-1, with D possibly being TRBD2 (5 bases). Germline-derived CDR1 and CDR2 are LGHNA and YNFKEQ. Trimming left V 4 bases short and J 6 bases short, with 10 bases between. The CDR3 runs to 13 residues. CDR3 residues: CASSPWSGNEQFF. CDR3 bases: TGTGCCAGCAGCCCCTGGAGCGGCAATGAGCAGTTCTTC.

V is TRBV27 and J is TRBJ2-2; 15 bases line up with TRBD2. V was pared by 5 bases and J by 4 bases, with 8 bases of the junction left unmatched. From germline, CDR1 is MNHEY and CDR2 SMNVEV (reference sequence). The length of the CDR3 is 18 residues. The CDR3 DNA reads as TGTGCCAGCAGTATTTGGACTAGCGGGGGGGCCGTCACCGGGGAGCTGTTTTTT. Its protein product is CASSIWTSGGAVTGELFF.

The J gene is TRBJ1-2, the V gene TRBV27; the match to TRBD1 covers 7 bases. The trim removed 6 bases at V and 4 bases at J, leaving 14 bases unmatched. Germline assignment: CDR1 MNHEY and CDR2 SMNVEV (reference sequence). The CDR3 has 16 amino acids. The CDR3 is CASRPYPGQAGYGYTF. The DNA for the CDR3 is TGTGCCAGCAGACCCTATCCCGGACAGGCGGGCTATGGCTACACCTTC.

In its sample, this clonotype was seen a few times. The chain is built from TRBV6-5 and TRBJ1-2; D unclear. The germline gives CDR1 MNHEY, CDR2 SVGAGI. Trimming cost V 0 bases and J 5 bases, with 16 bases left between them. The CDR3 spans 16 residues. The CDR3 bases are TGTGCCAGCAGTTACTCGATACAGAATTCCCCATATGGCTACACCTTC. Its translation is CASSYSIQNSPYGYTF.

This chain's CDR3 is CASSLVYSPYNEQFF. Here the CDR3 DNA reads TGTGCCAGCAGCTTAGTGTACAGCCCCTACAATGAGCAGTTCTTC. This chain uses TRBV7-6 with TRBJ2-1; no firm D call. This CDR3 is 15 amino acids long. V lost 1 base and J 2 bases, leaving 9 bases between the germline ends. Germline V gene sequence: CDR1 SGHVS, CDR2 FNYEAQ.

The chain carries TRBV7-9 and TRBJ2-1, with D possibly TRBD2 on 5 matching bases. The V and J ends lost 0 bases and 7 bases respectively, with 13 bases between them. The germline gives CDR1 SEHNR, CDR2 FQNEAQ (reference sequence). The CDR3 runs to 15 residues. CDR3 amino acids: CASSLASSPGNEQFF. The CDR3, as DNA: TGTGCCAGCAGCTTAGCGTCCAGTCCGGGGAATGAGCAGTTCTTC.